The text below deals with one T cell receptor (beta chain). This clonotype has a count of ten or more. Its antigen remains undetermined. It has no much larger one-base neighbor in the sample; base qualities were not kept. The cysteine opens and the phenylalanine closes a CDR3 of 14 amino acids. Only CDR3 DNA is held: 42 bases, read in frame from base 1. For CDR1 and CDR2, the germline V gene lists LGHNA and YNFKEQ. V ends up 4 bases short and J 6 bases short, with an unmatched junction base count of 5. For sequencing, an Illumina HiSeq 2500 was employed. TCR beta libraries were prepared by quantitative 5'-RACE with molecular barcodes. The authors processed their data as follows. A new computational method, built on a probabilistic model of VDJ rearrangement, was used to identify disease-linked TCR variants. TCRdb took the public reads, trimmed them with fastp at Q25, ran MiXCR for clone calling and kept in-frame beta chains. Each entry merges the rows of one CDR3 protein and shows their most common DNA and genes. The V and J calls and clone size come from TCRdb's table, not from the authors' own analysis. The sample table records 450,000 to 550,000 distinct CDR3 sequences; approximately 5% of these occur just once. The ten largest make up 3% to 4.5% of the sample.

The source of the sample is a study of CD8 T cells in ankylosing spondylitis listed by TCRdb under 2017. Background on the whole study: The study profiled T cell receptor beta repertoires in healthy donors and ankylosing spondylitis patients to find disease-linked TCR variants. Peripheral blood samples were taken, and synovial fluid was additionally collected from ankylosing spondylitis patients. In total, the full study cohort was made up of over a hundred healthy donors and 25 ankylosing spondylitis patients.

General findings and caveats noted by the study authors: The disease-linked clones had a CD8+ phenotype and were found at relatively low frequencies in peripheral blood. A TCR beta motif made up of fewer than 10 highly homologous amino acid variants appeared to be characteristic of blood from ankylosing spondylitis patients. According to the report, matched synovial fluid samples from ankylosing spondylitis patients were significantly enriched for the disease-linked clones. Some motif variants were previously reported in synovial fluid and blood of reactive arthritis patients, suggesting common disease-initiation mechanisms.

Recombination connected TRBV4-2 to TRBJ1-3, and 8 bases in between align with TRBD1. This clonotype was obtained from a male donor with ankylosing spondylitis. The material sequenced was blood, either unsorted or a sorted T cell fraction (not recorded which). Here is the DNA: TGTGCCAGCAGCCGACAGGGGCGTGAAAACACCATATATTTT. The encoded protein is CASSRQGRENTIYF.